These 7 T cell receptor beta chains were all obtained from the same sample, sequenced in a study of control samples from healthy donors and cancer patients. Data came from immunoSEQ multiplex PCR; TCRdb stores just in-frame clones and leaves some out. The sample lists roughly 98,000 clones; 80% to 95% were seen once. The specimen sequenced was blood. These receptors came from a man aged 18 to 29 in good health.

The V call is TRBV6-5, the J call TRBJ2-7, with D possibly being TRBD2 (6 bases). Germline loops: CDR1 MNHEY, CDR2 SVGAGI. This CDR3 comprises 16 residues. The V end lost 0 bases, the J end lost 4 bases, and 16 bases lay between the germline ends. CDR3 sequence (DNA): TGTGCCAGCAGTTACTCGTACAATCCGGGACTTTACGAGCAGTACTTC. Amino acid sequence: CASSYSYNPGLYEQYF.

V usage is TRBV25-1 and J usage is TRBJ2-1; 9 bases map to TRBD1. The CDR3 extends over 14 amino acids. V lost 10 bases and J lost 8; bases outside the gene matches: 12. Per germline, CDR1 MGHDK and CDR2 SYGVNS. The CDR3 nucleotides are TGTGCCATCGGGGGCCCGGGACAGGGCCATGAGCAGTTCTTC. The encoded protein is CAIGGPGQGHEQFF.

The chain has TRBV9 and TRBJ2-7; 13 nucleotides line up with TRBD2. The CDR3 contains 15 residues. CDR1 is SGDLS, CDR2 YYNGEE, per germline. J lost 5 bases, V lost 2 bases, and 4 bases had no gene match. This CDR3 reads CASSVSGLAGDEQYF. CDR3 DNA sequence: TGTGCCAGCAGCGTTTCTGGACTAGCGGGAGACGAGCAGTACTTC. The variable domain in full, completed from reference TRBV9 and TRBJ2-7, reads DSGVTQTPKHLITATGQRVTLRCSPRSGDLSVYWYQQSLDQGLQFLIQYYNGEERAKGNILERFSAQQFPDLHSELNLSSLELGDSALYFCASSVSGLAGDEQYFGPGTRLTVT.

J is TRBJ1-2 and V is TRBV9; D ambiguous. Germline V gene sequence: CDR1 SGDLS, CDR2 YYNGEE. The CDR3 is 14 amino acids. The V end lost 3 bases, the J end lost 6 bases, and 15 bases lay between the germline ends. The CDR3 sequence is CASSGSSGGDGYTF. The CDR3 nucleotides are TGTGCCAGCAGCGGGTCGTCGGGTGGGGATGGCTACACCTTC.

A note on this clone: This likely comes from a read error, as the CDR3 has no conserved phenylalanine or tryptophan at its end. The rearrangement links TRBV15 to TRBJ1-2, with D uncertain. The CDR3 totals 17 residues. Trimming stripped 0 bases from V and 8 bases from J, with 22 bases between. From germline, CDR1 is LNHNV and CDR2 YYDKDF (reference sequence). CDR3 nucleotide sequence: TGTGCCACCAGCAGAGATGGAGATGTTTCCCCAGGTCGGGGCTACACCCTC. Protein product: CATSRDGDVSPGRGYTL.

The chain is built from TRBV20-1 and TRBJ2-2, with 8 bases that match TRBD2. CDR3 length: 11 amino acids. Germline CDR1 reads DFQATT; CDR2 reads SNEGSKA (reference sequence). Here the CDR3 DNA reads TGCGTTTACGGGGGGGCCGGGGAGCTGTTTTTT. It specifies CVYGGAGELFF.

The J gene is TRBJ1-1, the V gene TRBV18, with 8 bases matching TRBD1. The junction had 1 base not matched to a gene; V was cut back by 3 bases and J by 1 base. The CDR3 runs to 14 residues. Germline values: CDR1 KGHSH, CDR2 LQKENI. The CDR3 is CASSPGTGNTEAFF. In nucleotides, the CDR3 is TGTGCCAGCTCACCGGGGACAGGGAACACTGAAGCTTTCTTT. Using reference TRBV18 and TRBJ1-1 for the parts outside the CDR3, the full variable domain is NAGVMQNPRHLVRRRGQEARLRCSPMKGHSHVYWYRQLPEEGLKFMVYLQKENIIDESGMPKERFSAEFPKEGPSILRIQQVVRGDSAAYFCASSPGTGNTEAFFGQGTRLTVV.